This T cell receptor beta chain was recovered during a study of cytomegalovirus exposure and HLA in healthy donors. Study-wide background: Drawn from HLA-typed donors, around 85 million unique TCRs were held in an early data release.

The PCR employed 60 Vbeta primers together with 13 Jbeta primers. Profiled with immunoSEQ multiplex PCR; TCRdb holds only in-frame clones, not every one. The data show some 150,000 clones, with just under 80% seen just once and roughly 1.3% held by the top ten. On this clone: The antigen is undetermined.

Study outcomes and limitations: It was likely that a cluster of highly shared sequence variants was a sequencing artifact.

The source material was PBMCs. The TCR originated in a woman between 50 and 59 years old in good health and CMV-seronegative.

CDR3 nucleotide sequence: TGTGCCAGCAGCCCGTCGACAGGAAAAGTCACCTGGTACCAAGAGACCCAGTACTTC. Translating gives CASSPSTGKVTWYQETQYF. The chain combines TRBV7-9 with TRBJ2-5, with D perhaps matching TRBD1 (6 bases). Germline assignment: CDR1 SEHNR and CDR2 FQNEAQ (reference sequence). Trimming pared 5 bases from V and 0 bases from J, leaving 25 bases between. The CDR3 is 19 amino acids.